The 2 T cell receptor beta chains listed next were all sequenced from one sample in a study of identical twins. TCRdb fed the 5' RACE reads into MiXCR, producing one record per CDR3 protein. This table has hundreds of thousands of distinct CDR3 sequences, 21% appearing once. This sample also belongs to another study, concerning T cells expressing NK-cell markers.

The material sequenced was PBMCs. The receptors stem from a woman aged 18-35 years in good health.

This clonotype has more than one count but fewer than ten. This chain connects TRBV7-9 to TRBJ2-5, with D possibly TRBD1 on 6 matching bases. Trimming left V 5 bases short and J 2 bases short, with 18 bases between. This CDR3 contains 16 residues. Per germline, CDR1 SEHNR and CDR2 FQNEAQ (reference sequence). CDR3: CASSARGEGGQETQYF. The CDR3 DNA reads TGTGCCAGCAGCGCACGTGGAGAAGGGGGACAAGAGACCCAGTACTTC.

The genes are TRBV5-7 and TRBJ2-3; D possibly matches TRBD1 or TRBD2 (5 bases each). TRBV5-7 is assigned to the ORF class and has an uncertain function. V shed 0 bases and J shed 0 bases, with 8 bases lying between them. The CDR3 totals 15 residues. Written as DNA, the CDR3 is TGTGCCAGCAGCTTGGTCGGGGACAGCACAGATACGCAGTATTTT. Protein product: CASSLVGDSTDTQYF.